Each of the 32 T cell receptor beta chains below was sequenced from the same sample in a study of Ad26.COV2.S vaccination and SARS-CoV-2 variants. Noted treatment: roughly 18 received Ad26.COV2.S at low or high dose, single or two shots; 5 received placebo; per-sample allocation not given. The study sampled participants on day 63 after the first vaccine or placebo injection. Generated by immunoSEQ multiplex PCR, the TCRdb table keeps only in-frame clones and is missing some. The sample has about 400,000 clones, roughly four fifths seen once; the top ten hold just under 7.5%. The specimen was peripheral blood, collected in a trial of Ad26.COV2.S vaccine versus placebo. These receptors all come from a person aged 18-60 years who received the Ad26.COV2.S COVID-19 vaccine or a placebo.

This clone was counted between two and nine times. This chain joins TRBV5-1 and TRBJ2-7; D is perhaps TRBD2 (5 bases). The V and J ends lost 0 bases and 0 bases respectively, with 16 bases between them. The CDR3 consists of 17 residues. Germline lookup yields CDR1 SGHRS and CDR2 YFSETQ. CDR3 nucleotide sequence: TGCGCCAGCAGCTTGGGGGTTGGAGGTGGTTTCTCCTACGAGCAGTACTTC. Translating it yields CASSLGVGGGFSYEQYF.

This sequence joins TRBV7-6 and TRBJ2-6, with D perhaps TRBD1 (6 bases). Germline CDR1 reads SGHVS; CDR2 reads FNYEAQ. Trimming removed 5 bases at V and 2 bases at J, with 19 bases between. The CDR3 totals 18 residues. The CDR3 DNA is TGTGCCAGCAGCCCCCAGAGGAAGGGGGTGGCTGGGGCCAACGTCCTGACTTTC. As protein: CASSPQRKGVAGANVLTF.

V is TRBV10-3 and J is TRBJ1-1; 7 nucleotides match TRBD1. V dropped 5 bases and J dropped 3; count of bases not matched to a gene: 6. The germline CDR1 and CDR2 sequences are ENHRY and SYGVKD. The CDR3 extends over 14 amino acids. The CDR3 is CAISPTDRHTEAFF. For the CDR3, the DNA is TGTGCCATCAGTCCCACGGACAGGCACACTGAAGCTTTCTTT.

The chain links TRBV18 to TRBJ1-2; D gene ambiguous. In germline, CDR1 is KGHSH, CDR2 LQKENI. This CDR3 spans 14 amino acids. V was clipped by 2 bases and J by 8 bases, with 15 bases between them. The CDR3 DNA reads as TGTGCCAGCTCACCAGAAGGGAGCCCGGGGGGCTACACCTTC. Its translation: CASSPEGSPGGYTF.

This chain links TRBV4-1 with TRBJ2-4; weak D call: TRBD2 (6 bases). This CDR3 spans 13 amino acids. Trimming shortened V by 5 bases and J by 6 bases, and 11 bases separated the two germline ends. Germline CDR1 reads MGHRA; CDR2 reads YSYEKL. CDR3 protein: CASSYQLANIQYF. The CDR3 nucleotides read TGCGCCAGCAGCTACCAACTAGCAAACATTCAGTACTTC.

The gene calls are TRBV29-1 and TRBJ1-5; a weak D match, TRBD1 (5 bases). This CDR3 contains 14 residues. Germline V CDR1 and CDR2: SQVTM, ANQGSEA. The V end lost 7 bases, the J end lost 3 bases, and 16 bases lay between the germline ends. The CDR3, as DNA: TGCAGCGACTTTCCGGGGGGAACCAATCAGCCCCAGCATTTT. It is translated as CSDFPGGTNQPQHF.

A note on this clone: Other nucleotide sequences from this sample produce the same CDR3. The rearrangement links TRBV29-1 to TRBJ1-2, with TRBD1 identical over 7 bases. V lost 7 bases and J lost 2; bases outside the gene matches: 4. Looked up from germline, CDR1 is SQVTM and CDR2 is ANQGSEA. The CDR3 has 12 residues. CDR3 sequence reads: CSASTGNYGYTF. CDR3 sequence (DNA): TGCAGCGCCTCGACAGGGAACTATGGCTACACCTTC.

The chain has TRBV7-9 and TRBJ1-4; a weak D match, TRBD1 (5 bases). The germline gives CDR1 SEHNR, CDR2 FQNEAQ (reference sequence). This CDR3 has 14 amino acids. V lost 5 bases to trimming and J lost 7 bases, with 14 bases between them. Written as DNA, the CDR3 is TGTGCCAGCAGCCGAGCAGGGTCGCGTGAAAAACTGTTTTTT. Its translation: CASSRAGSREKLFF.

This chain links TRBV7-2 with TRBJ1-2, with D possibly TRBD1 on 5 matching bases. CDR1 and CDR2 from the germline V gene are SGHTA and FQGNSA. V was shortened by 7 bases and J by 3 bases, with 15 bases between the two germline ends. CDR3 length: 14 residues. CDR3 residues: CASTLLGGDYGYTF. The CDR3 bases are TGTGCCAGCACCCTGCTGGGGGGGGACTATGGCTACACCTTC.

The rearrangement uses TRBV4-1 and TRBJ1-4, with D unclear. Germline loops: CDR1 MGHRA, CDR2 YSYEKL. The CDR3 extends over 16 amino acids. Trimming took 1 base from V and 1 from J, leaving 10 bases between them. CDR3: CASSQVGWRTNEKLFF. CDR3 sequence (DNA): TGCGCCAGCAGCCAAGTTGGGTGGAGAACTAATGAAAAACTGTTTTTT.

The V gene is TRBV2, the J gene TRBJ1-3; TRBD1 matches at 10 bases. CDR1 SNHLY and CDR2 FYNNEI come from the germline V gene. The CDR3 runs 15 residues. V trimming: 8 bases; J trimming: 4 bases; junction bases outside the gene matches: 8. CDR3 protein: CASSTGGAAGNTIYF. CDR3 DNA: TGTGCCAGCTCGACAGGGGGCGCAGCCGGAAACACCATATATTTT.

This sequence joins TRBV18 and TRBJ1-2; D is undetermined. Between the trimmed V and J ends, which lost 5 bases and 0 bases, there was a span of 22 bases. Per the germline V gene, CDR1 is KGHSH and CDR2 is LQKENI. CDR3 length equals 18 residues. The CDR3 reads CASSSFAGPRVANYGYTF. In DNA form, the CDR3 reads TGTGCCAGCTCATCATTCGCTGGCCCGAGGGTGGCTAACTATGGCTACACCTTC.

The V and J genes are TRBV18 and TRBJ2-7, with TRBD1 matching over 7 bases. From germline, CDR1 is KGHSH and CDR2 LQKENI. The CDR3 spans 14 residues. The J segment lost 9 bases and the V segment lost 6 bases, leaving 14 bases of the junction unmatched. In DNA, the CDR3 is TGTGCCAGCTCCGTAGGACAGGCTCCCTTCGGGCAGTACTTC. Translating it yields CASSVGQAPFGQYF.

The rearrangement uses TRBV9 and TRBJ1-1, with D perhaps TRBD1 (5 bases). CDR1 is SGDLS and CDR2 is YYNGEE in the germline V gene. V was shortened by 0 bases and J by 4 bases, with 16 bases between the two germline ends. This CDR3 spans 16 amino acids. The CDR3 sequence is CASSVVVRGSGTEAFF. The CDR3 DNA is TGTGCCAGCAGCGTAGTTGTTCGGGGCAGTGGCACTGAAGCTTTCTTT. The entire variable domain, with the rest obtained from reference TRBV9 and TRBJ1-1, is as follows: DSGVTQTPKHLITATGQRVTLRCSPRSGDLSVYWYQQSLDQGLQFLIQYYNGEERAKGNILERFSAQQFPDLHSELNLSSLELGDSALYFCASSVVVRGSGTEAFFGQGTRLTVV.

V and J are TRBV6-6 and TRBJ1-1, with D maybe TRBD1 (5 bases). The germline CDR1 and CDR2 sequences are MNHNY and SVGAGI (reference sequence). V was clipped by 6 bases and J by 11 bases, with 22 bases between them. The CDR3 runs to 14 residues. The CDR3 bases are TGTGCCAGCAGGGATTGGCAGGGAAACTTCCCGGCTTTCTTT. It translates to CASRDWQGNFPAFF.

This chain uses TRBV15 with TRBJ2-2; TRBD2 matches 12 bases. This CDR3 has 18 residues. V trimming: 1 base; J trimming: 3 bases; junction bases outside the gene matches: 6. Germline loops: CDR1 LNHNV, CDR2 YYDKDF (reference sequence). DNA for the CDR3: TGTGCCACCAGCAGAGCGCTAGCGGGAGGGTACTACACCGGGGAGCTGTTTTTT. This encodes CATSRALAGGYYTGELFF.

This clone was detected only once. The rearrangement uses TRBV5-1 and TRBJ2-7, with D possibly TRBD1 on 6 matching bases. Trimming took 3 bases from V and 5 from J, leaving 15 bases between them. The CDR3 sequence is 14 residues long. Per germline, CDR1 SGHRS and CDR2 YFSETQ. The CDR3 DNA follows: TGCGCCAGCAGCTCCGGACAGAGGGTTGACGAGCAGTACTTC. Amino acid sequence: CASSSGQRVDEQYF. Filled out from reference TRBV5-1 and TRBJ2-7, the complete variable domain reads KAGVTQTPRYLIKTRGQQVTLSCSPISGHRSVSWYQQTPGQGLQFLFEYFSETQRNKGNFPGRFSGRQFSNSRSEMNVSTLELGDSALYLCASSSGQRVDEQYFGPGTRLTVT.

In its sample, this clone was seen a few times. The chain is built from TRBV10-1 and TRBJ2-3; tentatively, D is TRBD1 (5 bases). Germline CDR1 WNHNN, CDR2 SYGVQD (reference sequence). The germline V and J ends were trimmed by 3 bases and 2 bases, with 9 bases remaining between them. The CDR3 is 14 residues long. The CDR3 region is CASSESGNTDTQYF. For the CDR3, the DNA is TGCGCCAGCAGTGAATCAGGGAACACAGATACGCAGTATTTT.

The genes are TRBV25-1 and TRBJ2-5; D possibly matches TRBD1 or TRBD2 (5 bases each). Germline V lookup: CDR1 MGHDK, CDR2 SYGVNS. The germline V and J ends were trimmed by 6 bases and 5 bases, with 22 bases remaining between them. CDR3 length equals 16 residues. The CDR3: CASSSRGKEATETQYF. The CDR3 DNA is TGTGCCAGCAGCTCTCGGGGCAAGGAAGCGACGGAGACCCAGTACTTC. The full variable domain, rest sourced from reference TRBV25-1 and TRBJ2-5, is EADIYQTPRYLVIGTGKKITLECSQTMGHDKMYWYQQDPGMELHLIHYSYGVNSTEKGDLSSESTVSRIRTEHFPLTLESARPSHTSQYLCASSSRGKEATETQYFGPGTRLLVL.

The chain carries TRBV2 and TRBJ2-3, with D possibly being TRBD1 (6 bases). V was shortened by 7 bases and J by 2 bases, with 10 bases between the two germline ends. The germline CDR1 and CDR2 sequences are SNHLY and FYNNEI. The CDR3 covers 13 residues. The CDR3 bases are TGTGCCAGCACTTACAGGGCCACAGATACGCAGTATTTT. Translation: CASTYRATDTQYF.

This clone has only a few counts. The rearrangement uses TRBV27 and TRBJ1-6, with D uncertain. The CDR3 length is 15 residues. Germline assignment: CDR1 MNHEY and CDR2 SMNVEV (reference sequence). Trimming removed 2 bases at V and 7 bases at J, with 12 bases between. The CDR3: CASSLRPGSNSPLHF. For the CDR3, the DNA is TGTGCCAGCAGTTTAAGGCCGGGGAGCAATTCACCCCTCCACTTT.

This sequence joins TRBV20-1 and TRBJ1-4, with 7 positions matching TRBD1. Germline values: CDR1 DFQATT, CDR2 SNEGSKA (reference sequence). The CDR3 length is 15 residues. V shed 3 bases and J 10 bases; nucleotides not matched to a gene: 14. The CDR3 DNA sequence: TGCAGTGCTAGTGACCTAGGACAGGTCAAAGGAAAACTGTTTTTT. Amino acid sequence: CSASDLGQVKGKLFF.

V and J are TRBV4-1 and TRBJ2-6, with 7 bases aligning to TRBD2. The V segment lost 0 bases and the J segment 8 bases; nucleotides outside the gene matches: 4. Per germline, CDR1 MGHRA and CDR2 YSYEKL. The CDR3 totals 15 residues. The CDR3 DNA is TGCGCCAGCAGCCAAGATCGGGGGGTTACCAACGTCCTGACTTTC. Protein sequence: CASSQDRGVTNVLTF.

This clone appeared a single time. The V gene is TRBV3-1 (or the pseudogene TRBV3-2), the J gene TRBJ2-2, with a possible D match to TRBD1 (5 bases). CDR3 length: 15 residues. CDR1 is LGHDT and CDR2 is YNNKEL in the germline V gene (reference sequence). With 3 bases removed from V and 2 bases from J, the gap between germline ends came to 10 bases. The CDR3 here is CASSHQGSNTGELFF. The CDR3, as DNA: TGTGCCAGCAGCCACCAGGGTTCAAACACCGGGGAGCTGTTTTTT.

The rearrangement joins TRBV7-9 to TRBJ1-1; D possibly corresponds to TRBD1 (6 bases). Germline V gives CDR1 SEHNR, CDR2 FQNEAQ (reference sequence). Between the trimmed V and J ends, which lost 2 bases and 1 base, there was a span of 14 bases. The CDR3 spans 16 residues. The chain's CDR3 is CASSLTLDRANTEAFF. CDR3 DNA: TGTGCCAGCAGCTTAACCCTGGACAGAGCGAACACTGAAGCTTTCTTT.

This clone was counted a few times. V is TRBV6-1 and J is TRBJ1-1; D uncertain. V was clipped by 1 base and J by 5 bases, with 2 bases between them. Germline V gene sequence: CDR1 MNHNS, CDR2 SASEGT. This CDR3 has 11 amino acids. CDR3 protein: CASSEGTEAFF. In DNA, the CDR3 is TGTGCCAGCAGTGAAGGGACTGAAGCTTTCTTT.

V gene TRBV20-1 combines with J gene TRBJ1-2; D call uncertain. V was clipped by 3 bases and J by 4 bases, with 12 bases between them. Germline CDR1 is DFQATT and CDR2 is SNEGSKA (reference sequence). The CDR3 loop spans 13 amino acids. The DNA of the CDR3 is TGCAGTGCTAGTACCGTCGGAAGCTATGGCTACACCTTC. This codes for CSASTVGSYGYTF.

The V call is TRBV5-1, the J call TRBJ2-5; either TRBD1 or TRBD2 may supply D (5 bases each). Trimming stripped 1 base from V and 4 bases from J, with 14 bases between. The V gene's germline CDR1 is SGHRS and CDR2 YFSETQ. The CDR3 is made up of 15 amino acids. CDR3 in amino acids: CASSLKRAGRETQYF. CDR3 nucleotide sequence: TGCGCCAGCAGCTTGAAGAGGGCAGGGAGAGAGACCCAGTACTTC. Drawing the rest from reference TRBV5-1 and TRBJ2-5, the complete variable domain is KAGVTQTPRYLIKTRGQQVTLSCSPISGHRSVSWYQQTPGQGLQFLFEYFSETQRNKGNFPGRFSGRQFSNSRSEMNVSTLELGDSALYLCASSLKRAGRETQYFGPGTRLLVL.

There are a few counts of this clone. V usage is TRBV19 and J usage is TRBJ1-6, with D possibly being TRBD1 (6 bases). This CDR3 is 15 amino acids long. Germline CDR1 LNHDA, CDR2 SQIVND (reference sequence). V gave up 4 bases and J gave up 7 bases, with 14 bases separating them. The CDR3 DNA sequence: TGTGCCAGTAGTACCCGGACAGCCGGGAATTCACCCCTCCACTTT. Amino acid sequence: CASSTRTAGNSPLHF. Based on the CDR3 plus reference TRBV19 and TRBJ1-6, the full variable domain is DGGITQSPKYLFRKEGQNVTLSCEQNLNHDAMYWYRQDPGQGLRLIYYSQIVNDFQKGDIAEGYSVSREKKESFPLTVTSAQKNPTAFYLCASSTRTAGNSPLHFGNGTRLTVT.

This clone was found a few times. The chain combines TRBV10-1 with TRBJ2-1; TRBD1 agrees at 8 bases. Germline assignment: CDR1 WNHNN and CDR2 SYGVQD (reference sequence). Trimming cost V 2 bases and J 9 bases; bases outside gene matches: 9. The CDR3 sequence is 15 residues long. The DNA for the CDR3 is TGCGCCAGCAGTGAGGGAAGGACAGGGACCCGTGAGCAGTTCTTC. Amino acid sequence: CASSEGRTGTREQFF.

V is TRBV7-2 and J is TRBJ2-5; no reliable D call. The CDR3 consists of 14 residues. Germline-derived CDR1 and CDR2 are SGHTA and FQGNSA. V lost 6 bases and J lost 0, with 11 bases in between. The CDR3, as DNA: TGTGCCAGCAGAAAACCGGGTTACCAAGAGACCCAGTACTTC. This sequence encodes CASRKPGYQETQYF.

The V gene is TRBV27, the J gene TRBJ2-7; 8 nucleotides align to TRBD2. Germline CDR1 reads MNHEY; CDR2 reads SMNVEV (reference sequence). Trimming at V came to 6 bases and at J to 2 bases, leaving 3 bases not matched to a gene. The CDR3 is 13 amino acids. Written as DNA, the CDR3 is TGTGCCAGCAGCACGGGGGGGCCCTACGAGCAGTACTTC. Encoded protein: CASSTGGPYEQYF.